The next 3 T cell receptor beta chains were all read from a single sample in a study of CD8 T cells in Susac syndrome. Reverse transcription of roughly 0.5 to 1 ug RNA was carried out with random hexamers. TCRdb re-called the immunoSEQ multiplex PCR reads through MiXCR, storing one row per CDR3 protein. The sample comprises 70,000 or so distinct CDR3 sequences, around 95% of which are singletons, and 0.56% rests with the top ten. Material: CD8+ T cells from PBMCs. All receptors derive from a human donor with multiple sclerosis.

The chain has TRBV19 and TRBJ1-5; a weak D match, TRBD1 (5 bases). The CDR3 sequence is 12 residues long. V was cut by 5 bases and J by 5 bases, with 7 bases left in between. Per germline, CDR1 LNHDA and CDR2 SQIVND (reference sequence). Here the CDR3 reads CASSQGDQPQHF. CDR3 nucleotides: TGTGCCAGTAGTCAAGGGGATCAGCCCCAGCATTTT.

The rearrangement links TRBV7-2 to TRBJ2-3; possibly TRBD2 for D (6 bases). Trimming stripped 2 bases from V and 3 bases from J, with 12 bases between. The CDR3 is 15 residues long. The V gene's germline CDR1 is SGHTA and CDR2 FQGNSA. The CDR3 DNA sequence: TGTGCCAGCAGCTTATCGCCGGCGGGGACAGATACGCAGTATTTT. This translates into CASSLSPAGTDTQYF.

The chain recombines TRBV14 with TRBJ2-3, with D possibly being TRBD2 (6 bases). The CDR3 length is 13 residues. The germline V gene encodes CDR1 SGHDN and CDR2 FVKESK. The ends were cut back, 1 base at V and 8 bases at J, with 10 bases in the middle. The CDR3 DNA reads as TGTGCCAGCAGCCAAGGAGCCGGGGGTACGCAGTATTTT. Translated, it gives CASSQGAGGTQYF. The entire variable domain, with the rest obtained from reference TRBV14 and TRBJ2-3, is as follows: EAGVTQFPSHSVIEKGQTVTLRCDPISGHDNLYWYRRVMGKEIKFLLHFVKESKQDESGMPNNRFLAERTGGTYSTLKVQPAELEDSGVYFCASSQGAGGTQYFGPGTRLTVL.